The 4 T cell receptor beta chains in this list originate from one sample, sequenced in a study of blood T cell repertoires in COVID-19. This table comes from immunoSEQ multiplex PCR, and its TCRdb copy is limited to in-frame clones, with some not included. Here the sample spans approximately 53,000 clones, approximately 90% being singletons. The sample comprised peripheral blood. The receptors come from a woman over 75 with COVID-19, enrolled during active disease.

The chain uses TRBV5-6 and TRBJ1-4; TRBD1 matches at 7 bases. The CDR3 totals 13 residues. V gave up 8 bases and J gave up 0 bases; unmatched junction bases: 1. CDR1 SGHDT and CDR2 YYEEEE come from the germline V gene. CDR3 residues: CASQGATNEKLFF. DNA of the CDR3: TGTGCCAGTCAGGGGGCAACTAATGAAAAACTGTTTTTT.

The chain joins TRBV2 to TRBJ2-3; 7 bases agree with TRBD1. The CDR3 length is 16 residues. V shed 5 bases and J 6 bases; nucleotides not matched to a gene: 14. Looked up from germline, CDR1 is SNHLY and CDR2 is FYNNEI. CDR3 bases: TGTGCCAGCAGTACCCAGGGGGTAGGAGCTTCGGATACGCAGTATTTT. Encoded protein: CASSTQGVGASDTQYF.

The V call is TRBV6-6, the J call TRBJ2-7, with a tentative D call TRBD1 (5 bases). CDR1 and CDR2 from the germline V gene are MNHNY and SVGAGI (reference sequence). V lost 2 bases to trimming and J lost 5 bases, with 7 bases between them. This CDR3 region has 12 residues. CDR3 in amino acids: CASSYRGHEQYF. The CDR3 bases are TGTGCCAGCAGTTACAGGGGCCACGAGCAGTACTTC.

This clone occurred a few times. The chain uses TRBV2 and TRBJ1-2; D is unresolved. CDR1 and CDR2 (germline): SNHLY, FYNNEI. The V and J ends lost 7 bases and 4 bases respectively, with 16 bases between them. The CDR3 totals 14 residues. CDR3 DNA sequence: TGTGCCAGCACACGAGCGGGGATAAGCTATGGCTACACCTTC. As protein: CASTRAGISYGYTF.